The clone carrying this T cell receptor beta chain occurred once. This entry belongs to a study of shared clonotypes between healthy human individuals. Here immunoSEQ multiplex PCR was the method, and the copy in TCRdb shows in-frame clones only, minus some. This sample has nearly 1,000,000 clones, with over 60% found just once. Germline-derived CDR1 and CDR2 are MDHEN and SYDVKM. The CDR3 is 15 amino acids. V was pared by 6 bases and J by 1 base, with 15 bases between. The source of this sequence is a man aged 18 to 29 in good health. The source material was memory CD4+ T cells sorted from blood. Described subset: CD45RA-negative fraction. The chain links TRBV28 to TRBJ1-2, with D possibly being TRBD1 (5 bases). The CDR3 here is CASRYTGQVNYGYTF. In DNA, the CDR3 is TGTGCCAGCAGGTATACAGGACAAGTTAACTATGGCTACACCTTC.